This paragraph covers one T cell receptor beta chain sequence. The antigen remains undetermined. This specimen comes from a study of blood T cells in healthy people across ages. Study results and limitations: Those diversity estimates obtained from one million T cells were thought to be underestimates.

A J-beta primer mix and a sample-barcoded 5' primer were used in a second PCR of roughly 6 to 11 cycles. TCRdb fed the 5' RACE reads into MiXCR, producing one record per CDR3 protein. The sample includes around 1.1 million distinct CDR3 sequences, around two fifths of them seen just once. Material for sequencing was blood. The receptor was derived from a man between 18 and 29 years old in good health.

CDR3 residues: CASSYSPGLALNRGNEQFF. Written as DNA, the CDR3 is TGTGCCAGCAGTTACTCGCCGGGACTAGCATTGAATAGGGGCAATGAGCAGTTCTTC. The chain joins TRBV6-2 or TRBV6-3 to TRBJ2-1; 9 bases align to TRBD2. The junction had 15 bases not matched to a gene; V was cut back by 0 bases and J by 6 bases. Looked up from germline, CDR1 is MNHEY and CDR2 is SVGEGT. This CDR3 region has 19 residues.